This T cell receptor beta chain was sequenced in a study of blood T cell repertoires in COVID-19. Study-level background: Samples came from the United States, Italy and Spain, spanning acute and convalescent COVID-19. The analysed material was cDNA or gDNA that came from T cells, B-cell-depleted T cells, or PBMCs.

Deletions cut 7 bases from V and 7 bases from J, with 13 bases between. The CDR3 sequence is 12 residues long. Germline loops: CDR1 MNHEY, CDR2 SMNVEV (reference sequence). Original methodology: Researchers report that nucleated cell counts were estimated from reference gene primer amplification. Libraries were prepared by immunoSEQ multiplex PCR; TCRdb keeps only in-frame clonotypes and omits some of them. V and J calls and clone size are copied from that table; D and trimming were computed from the DNA. The sample lists about 77,000 clones, 80% seen once, with around 4.8% in the top ten. Sequenced material: peripheral blood. This clonotype originated in a woman between 70 and 85 years old with acute or convalescent COVID-19. The chain couples TRBV27 to TRBJ1-2; D is unresolved. In nucleotides, the CDR3 is TGTGCCAGCAAGGAGGGAATTGGTGGCTACACCTTC. Its translation is CASKEGIGGYTF.